This T cell receptor beta chain was documented in a study of cytomegalovirus exposure and HLA in healthy donors. The CDR3 contains 13 residues. Per germline, CDR1 MNHNS and CDR2 SASEGT. V lost 6 bases, J lost 5 bases, and 5 bases stayed unmatched. 13 Jbeta primers and 60 Vbeta primers were used for the PCR. Sequencing used immunoSEQ multiplex PCR; TCRdb keeps in-frame clones, though not all of them. The profile covers 150,000 to 200,000 clones, with about 81% appearing a single time and less than 2% taken by the ten largest. Sequencing was performed on PBMCs. This rearrangement joins TRBV6-1 to TRBJ1-1; 8 bases match TRBD1. The sequence was obtained from a woman between 18 and 30 years old in good health and CMV-seronegative. The CDR3 protein is CASRRQGSTEAFF. CDR3 bases: TGTGCCAGCAGACGACAGGGGAGTACTGAAGCTTTCTTT.